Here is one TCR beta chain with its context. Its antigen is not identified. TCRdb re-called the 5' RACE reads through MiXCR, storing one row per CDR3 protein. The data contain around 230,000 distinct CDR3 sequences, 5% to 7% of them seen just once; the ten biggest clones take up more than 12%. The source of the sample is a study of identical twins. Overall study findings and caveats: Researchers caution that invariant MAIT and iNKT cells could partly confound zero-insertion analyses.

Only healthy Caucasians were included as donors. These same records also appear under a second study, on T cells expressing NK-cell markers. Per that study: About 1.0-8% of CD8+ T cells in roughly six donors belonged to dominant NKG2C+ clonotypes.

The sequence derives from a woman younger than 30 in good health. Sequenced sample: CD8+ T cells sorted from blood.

CDR3 bases: TGTGCCAGACAAACGGGACAGTTTCAAGAGACCCAGTACTTC. Residues: CARQTGQFQETQYF. The chain has TRBV2 and TRBJ2-5, with 7 bases identical to TRBD1. V gave up 9 bases and J gave up 2 bases; unmatched junction bases: 9. The CDR3 contains 14 residues. Germline V gene data show CDR1 as SNHLY and CDR2 as FYNNEI.